Listed here are 10 T cell receptor beta chains from one sample, sequenced in a study of control samples from healthy donors and cancer patients. Clones were read by immunoSEQ multiplex PCR, and TCRdb kept only the in-frame ones, dropping some. The table lists over 60,000 clones, around 85% of them singletons. The sample comprised blood. These receptors were obtained from a man aged 40-50 years in good health.

This clone was seen only a few times. J is TRBJ2-7 and V is TRBV6-5; tentatively, D is TRBD1 (5 bases). V lost 0 bases to trimming and J lost 5 bases, with 11 bases between them. CDR1 is MNHEY, CDR2 SVGAGI, per germline. This CDR3 has 14 amino acids. The CDR3: CASSYSGRAHEQYF. CDR3 DNA sequence: TGTGCCAGCAGTTACTCTGGCAGGGCCCACGAGCAGTACTTC.

This sequence joins TRBV7-2 and TRBJ2-2, with TRBD2 matching 7 bases. The CDR3 is 15 amino acids. Germline CDR1 and CDR2: SGHTA and FQGNSA. Trimming at V came to 5 bases and at J to 5 bases, leaving 8 bases not matched to a gene. CDR3 sequence reads: CASSLPRRGTGELFF. DNA of the CDR3: TGTGCCAGCAGCCTTCCCCGGCGGGGGACCGGGGAGCTGTTTTTT.

This clone was detected only once. V is TRBV30 and J is TRBJ1-4; D is ambiguous. Germline V CDR1 and CDR2: GTSNPN, SVGIG (reference sequence). The CDR3 sequence is 13 residues long. V was clipped by 3 bases and J by 2 bases, with 7 bases between them. The DNA for the CDR3 is TGTGCCTGGAGCGCCCTTACTAATGAAAAACTGTTTTTT. This gives the protein CAWSALTNEKLFF.

This rearrangement joins TRBV6-5 to TRBJ2-2; 12 nucleotides agree with TRBD1. The CDR3 consists of 15 residues. Germline CDR1 is MNHEY and CDR2 is SVGAGI. J was trimmed by 6 bases and V by 4 bases; bases with no gene match: 3. The chain's CDR3 is CASSWDRGRPGELFF. CDR3 nucleotides: TGTGCCAGCAGTTGGGACAGGGGGCGCCCCGGGGAGCTGTTTTTT.

This chain joins TRBV12-5 and TRBJ2-1; tentatively, D is TRBD1 or TRBD2 (7 bases each). The germline V gene has CDR1 LGHNT and CDR2 FRNRAP. The CDR3 spans 18 residues. V was shortened by 2 bases and J by 0 bases, with 17 bases between the two germline ends. The CDR3 here is CASGLRTTGEGSYNEQFF. The CDR3, as DNA: TGTGCTAGTGGTTTGAGAACAACAGGGGAGGGCTCCTACAATGAGCAGTTCTTC.

This chain links TRBV6-1 with TRBJ1-2; D gene unclear. The CDR3 covers 16 residues. CDR1 and CDR2 (germline): MNHNS, SASEGT. Trimming took off 1 base at V and 5 bases at J, with 17 bases between the two ends. Here the CDR3 reads CASSEEDGSAGYGYTF. The CDR3 DNA reads TGTGCCAGCAGTGAAGAGGATGGGTCGGCGGGATATGGCTACACCTTC.

The chain combines TRBV5-1 with TRBJ2-2, with 9 bases matching TRBD2. Germline assignment: CDR1 SGHRS and CDR2 YFSETQ. Trimming at V came to 2 bases and at J to 1 base, leaving 0 bases not matched to a gene. The CDR3 covers 15 residues. The CDR3 is CASSFSGGNTGELFF. In DNA form, the CDR3 reads TGCGCCAGCAGCTTTAGCGGGGGGAACACCGGGGAGCTGTTTTTT.

This chain joins TRBV9 and TRBJ2-2; 12 positions agree with TRBD2. The CDR3 extends over 15 amino acids. The germline V gene has CDR1 SGDLS and CDR2 YYNGEE. J lost 5 bases, V lost 4 bases, and 3 bases had no gene match. The CDR3 spells CASSPTSGGTGELFF. The DNA of the CDR3 is TGTGCCAGCAGCCCAACTAGCGGGGGGACCGGGGAGCTGTTTTTT.

J is TRBJ1-1 and V is TRBV6-2 or TRBV6-3; TRBD1 agrees at 10 bases. This CDR3 comprises 19 residues. Germline V gene lookup returns CDR1 MNHEY and CDR2 SVGEGT. V trimming: 0 bases; J trimming: 5 bases; junction bases outside the gene matches: 15. The CDR3 DNA sequence: TGTGCCAGCAGTTACTCGTTTGTGAGACAGGGGGCGCCGAGAACTGAAGCTTTCTTT. This translates into CASSYSFVRQGAPRTEAFF.

This chain joins TRBV10-3 and TRBJ2-4; 9 bases line up with TRBD1. Germline CDR1 and CDR2: ENHRY and SYGVKD. V lost 4 bases, J lost 7 bases, and 11 bases stayed unmatched. The CDR3 has 16 amino acids. CDR3 nucleotide sequence: TGTGCCATCAGTGGGGTTGTTACAGGGGGCAAGAACATTCAGTACTTC. Protein product: CAISGVVTGGKNIQYF.